These T cell receptor beta chains were read from a single sample in a study of human T cells and chemical hapten exposure. TCRdb redid the calling of the RACE reads with MiXCR, one entry per CDR3 protein. The data show tens of thousands of distinct CDR3 sequences, roughly 12% seen once. The specimen comprised whole blood, sampled in connection with sensitization to the hapten diphenylcyclopropenone (DPC). Source of these receptors: a woman under 40 with alopecia areata. Some clones in this sample may be carry-over from other donors' samples. The CDR3 runs from the conserved cysteine through the conserved F or W. Fields, in order: V gene, J gene, clone size, D gene, CDR3 protein, CDR3 DNA. A D gene is named only where the DNA matches it firmly. Clone sizes are given selectively: once, few, many, or a class where the clone is expanded.

V: TRBV6-2/TRBV6-3; J: TRBJ1-5; size: many; D: NA; CDR3: CASSRFPNQPQHF; DNA: TGTGCCAGCAGTCGTTTCCCTAATCAGCCCCAGCATTTT
V: TRBV18; J: TRBJ2-7; size: few; D: NA; CDR3: CASSPQSGEEQYF; DNA: TGTGCCAGCTCACCACAGTCCGGGGAGGAGCAGTACTTC
V: TRBV29-1; J: TRBJ2-7; size: NA; D: NA; CDR3: CSVDPGPSLTYEQYF; DNA: TGCAGCGTTGACCCCGGCCCGTCCCTCACCTACGAGCAGTACTTC
V: TRBV6-2/TRBV6-3; J: TRBJ2-7; size: many; D: NA; CDR3: CASSAGTREFYEQYF; DNA: TGTGCCAGCAGCGCCGGGACCCGCGAATTCTACGAGCAGTACTTC
V: TRBV3-1; J: TRBJ2-7; size: many; D: NA; CDR3: CASSPGTYEQYF; DNA: TGTGCCAGCAGTCCTGGGACCTACGAGCAGTACTTC
V: TRBV6-2/TRBV6-3; J: TRBJ2-2; size: NA; D: NA; CDR3: CASSYGLVDTGELFF; DNA: TGTGCCAGCAGTTACGGCCTAGTGGACACCGGGGAGCTGTTTTTT
V: TRBV6-2/TRBV6-3; J: TRBJ2-1; size: many; D: NA; CDR3: CASSYSDFNEQFF; DNA: TGTGCCAGCAGTTACTCGGATTTCAATGAGCAGTTCTTC
V: TRBV5-1; J: TRBJ2-7; size: NA; D: TRBD2; CDR3: CASSLSGGPGEQYF; DNA: TGCGCCAGCAGCTTGTCGGGAGGGCCGGGGGAGCAGTACTTC
V: TRBV15; J: TRBJ1-1; size: many; D: NA; CDR3: CATSARIDSTEAFF; DNA: TGTGCCACCAGCGCAAGGATTGACAGTACTGAAGCTTTCTTT
V: TRBV15; J: TRBJ2-4; size: many; D: NA; CDR3: CATSRGSGAKNIQYF; DNA: TGTGCCACCAGCAGAGGGTCAGGGGCCAAAAACATTCAGTACTTC
V: TRBV18; J: TRBJ2-1; size: many; D: NA; CDR3: CASSPLEGNEQFF; DNA: TGTGCCAGCTCACCGCTAGAGGGAAATGAGCAGTTCTTC
V: TRBV6-2/TRBV6-3; J: TRBJ2-5; size: NA; D: NA; CDR3: CASSSHGGLGTQYF; DNA: TGTGCCAGCAGTTCCCATGGGGGGCTCGGGACCCAGTACTTC
V: TRBV7-3; J: TRBJ2-5; size: many; D: TRBD2; CDR3: CASRSIQGLRKTQYF; DNA: TGTGCCAGCAGGTCGATCCAGGGACTACGGAAGACCCAGTACTTC
V: TRBV11-3; J: TRBJ2-3; size: many; D: NA; CDR3: CASSPRFRPTDTQYF; DNA: TGTGCCAGCAGCCCCCGATTCCGCCCCACAGATACGCAGTATTTT
V: TRBV6-5; J: TRBJ2-2; size: many; D: NA; CDR3: CASSFKRELFF; DNA: TGTGCCAGCAGTTTCAAGAGGGAGCTGTTTTTT
V: TRBV24-1; J: TRBJ2-4; size: NA; D: TRBD1; CDR3: CATSGTGGKNIQYF; DNA: TGTGCCACCAGTGGCACAGGGGGGAAAAACATTCAGTACTTC
V: TRBV18; J: TRBJ1-1; size: many; D: NA; CDR3: CASSPGGEAFF; DNA: TGTGCCAGCTCACCTGGGGGTGAAGCTTTCTTT
V: TRBV28; J: TRBJ2-1; size: NA; D: TRBD1; CDR3: CASNPGQRNNEQFF; DNA: TGTGCCAGCAACCCGGGACAGCGTAACAATGAGCAGTTCTTC
V: TRBV7-9; J: TRBJ2-3; size: NA; D: NA; CDR3: CASSLGVAENTQYF; DNA: TGTGCCAGCAGCTTAGGGGTAGCGGAGAATACGCAGTATTTT
V: TRBV5-4; J: TRBJ2-1; size: NA; D: TRBD2; CDR3: CASSLGTSGTYNVQFF; DNA: TGTGCCAGCAGCTTAGGGACTAGCGGAACATACAATGTGCAGTTCTTC
V: TRBV6-2/TRBV6-3; J: TRBJ2-2; size: NA; D: TRBD1; CDR3: CASSRTGITGELFF; DNA: TGTGCCAGCAGCAGGACAGGGATCACCGGGGAGCTGTTTTTT
V: TRBV6-6; J: TRBJ1-2; size: NA; D: NA; CDR3: CASRAARASGDGYTF; DNA: TGTGCCAGCAGGGCCGCCAGGGCATCTGGTGATGGCTACACCTTC
V: TRBV3-1; J: TRBJ2-1; size: many; D: NA; CDR3: CASSHIAANEQFF; DNA: TGTGCCAGCAGTCACATAGCCGCAAATGAGCAGTTCTTC
V: TRBV19; J: TRBJ2-7; size: NA; D: NA; CDR3: CASSLPGRHEQYF; DNA: TGTGCCAGTAGCCTTCCGGGTCGGCACGAGCAGTACTTC
V: TRBV18; J: TRBJ2-3; size: many; D: NA; CDR3: CASSPQHETSTDTQYF; DNA: TGTGCCAGCTCACCACAGCACGAAACTAGCACAGATACGCAGTATTTT
V: TRBV13; J: TRBJ2-3; size: many; D: TRBD2; CDR3: CASSLSGRPSTDTQYF; DNA: TGTGCCAGCAGCCTTAGCGGGAGGCCCAGCACAGATACGCAGTATTTT
V: TRBV11-2; J: TRBJ1-6; size: many; D: NA; CDR3: CASSFRTAPQNSPLHF; DNA: TGTGCCAGCAGCTTTCGGACAGCGCCTCAAAATTCACCCCTCCACTTT
V: TRBV19; J: TRBJ2-3; size: many; D: NA; CDR3: CASKSSTDTQYF; DNA: TGTGCCAGTAAGTCTAGCACAGATACGCAGTATTTT
V: TRBV12-3/TRBV12-4; J: TRBJ2-7; size: many; D: NA; CDR3: CASSFHRNYEQYF; DNA: TGTGCCAGCAGTTTCCACAGGAACTACGAGCAGTACTTC
V: TRBV28; J: TRBJ1-5; size: NA; D: NA; CDR3: CASSWDSVAQHF; DNA: TGTGCCAGCAGCTGGGATTCAGTAGCCCAGCATTTT
V: TRBV14; J: TRBJ2-3; size: NA; D: TRBD2; CDR3: CASSPRVTSVGSDTQYF; DNA: TGTGCCAGCAGCCCCCGGGTGACTAGCGTGGGCTCGGATACGCAGTATTTT
V: TRBV20-1; J: TRBJ1-1; size: NA; D: NA; CDR3: CSAPARGRNTEAFF; DNA: TGCAGTGCCCCAGCCAGAGGGAGGAACACTGAAGCTTTCTTT
V: TRBV11-3; J: TRBJ2-7; size: few; D: TRBD1; CDR3: CASSLPTLRDRLTYEQYF; DNA: TGTGCCAGCAGCTTACCTACTTTAAGGGACAGACTAACCTACGAGCAGTACTTC
V: TRBV18; J: TRBJ1-2; size: NA; D: TRBD1; CDR3: CASSYRQGLLGYTF; DNA: TGTGCCAGCTCATACAGACAGGGGTTGCTTGGCTACACCTTC
V: TRBV20-1; J: TRBJ2-3; size: once; D: NA; CDR3: CSASASTDTQYF; DNA: TGCAGTGCTTCGGCTAGCACAGATACGCAGTATTTT
V: TRBV6-2/TRBV6-3; J: TRBJ1-6; size: many; D: NA; CDR3: CASRPLDGYNSPLHF; DNA: TGTGCCAGCAGGCCCTTGGACGGCTATAATTCACCCCTCCACTTT
V: TRBV27; J: TRBJ1-5; size: few; D: NA; CDR3: CASSPWTDNQPQHF; DNA: TGTGCCAGCAGTCCATGGACGGATAATCAGCCCCAGCATTTT
V: TRBV28; J: TRBJ2-3; size: few; D: TRBD1; CDR3: CAIPYRDRVRADTQYF; DNA: TGTGCCATCCCGTACCGGGACAGGGTTCGGGCAGATACGCAGTATTTT
V: TRBV3-1; J: TRBJ2-3; size: few; D: NA; CDR3: CASSPQISGQDTQYF; DNA: TGTGCCAGCAGCCCCCAAATTAGCGGACAAGATACGCAGTATTTT
V: TRBV28; J: TRBJ2-1; size: many; D: TRBD1; CDR3: CASSLWGGQGSEQFF; DNA: TGTGCCAGCAGTTTATGGGGGGGACAGGGCAGTGAGCAGTTCTTC
V: TRBV28; J: TRBJ2-1; size: many; D: NA; CDR3: CASSPLAETIYNEQFF; DNA: TGTGCCAGCAGTCCATTAGCGGAGACGATCTACAATGAGCAGTTCTTC
V: TRBV20-1; J: TRBJ1-2; size: many; D: NA; CDR3: CSAIRQVFKGYTF; DNA: TGCAGTGCAATCCGACAGGTCTTTAAAGGCTACACCTTC
V: TRBV7-2; J: TRBJ2-7; size: few; D: TRBD2; CDR3: CASSLSREGKEQYF; DNA: TGTGCCAGCAGCTTATCGCGGGAGGGAAAAGAGCAGTACTTC
V: TRBV6-5; J: TRBJ2-1; size: many; D: NA; CDR3: CASGQTFTYNEQFF; DNA: TGTGCCAGTGGACAGACTTTCACCTACAATGAGCAGTTCTTC
V: TRBV7-9; J: TRBJ2-2; size: many; D: TRBD1; CDR3: CASSSRTGMHTGELFF; DNA: TGTGCCAGCAGCTCGCGGACAGGGATGCACACCGGGGAGCTGTTTTTT
V: TRBV5-4; J: TRBJ2-1; size: many; D: NA; CDR3: CASSFNGHSYNEQFF; DNA: TGTGCCAGCAGCTTTAACGGCCACTCCTACAATGAGCAGTTCTTC
V: TRBV29-1; J: TRBJ2-1; size: many; D: TRBD1; CDR3: CSVLDRGVFYEQFF; DNA: TGCAGCGTCCTAGACAGGGGCGTTTTCTATGAGCAGTTCTTC
V: TRBV7-9; J: TRBJ2-7; size: few; D: NA; CDR3: CASSLGSYEQYF; DNA: TGTGCCAGCAGCTTAGGGTCCTACGAGCAGTACTTC
V: TRBV5-1; J: TRBJ2-7; size: few; D: TRBD1; CDR3: CASSAGQGNPPLNYEQYF; DNA: TGCGCCAGCAGCGCGGGACAGGGAAACCCCCCATTGAACTACGAGCAGTACTTC
V: TRBV29-1; J: TRBJ2-3; size: many; D: NA; CDR3: CSVLRDTQYF; DNA: TGCAGCGTTCTAAGGGATACGCAGTATTTT
V: TRBV3-1; J: TRBJ1-6; size: NA; D: TRBD1; CDR3: CASSPTGGNSPLHF; DNA: TGTGCCAGCAGCCCGACAGGGGGTAATTCACCCCTCCACTTT
V: TRBV7-2; J: TRBJ1-2; size: many; D: NA; CDR3: CASSLDRSSSYTF; DNA: TGTGCCAGCAGCTTAGATAGGAGCTCTAGCTACACCTTC
V: TRBV2; J: TRBJ1-1; size: many; D: TRBD1; CDR3: CATGQGQNTEAFF; DNA: TGTGCCACCGGACAGGGGCAGAACACTGAAGCTTTCTTT
V: TRBV20-1; J: TRBJ1-4; size: few; D: TRBD1; CDR3: CSARSGTEYEKLFF; DNA: TGCAGTGCTAGAAGCGGGACAGAATATGAAAAACTGTTTTTT
V: TRBV4-3; J: TRBJ2-3; size: medium-sized; D: TRBD2; CDR3: CASSPGRKTSPSWIDTQYF; DNA: TGCGCCAGCAGCCCGGGACGGAAGACTAGCCCCAGCTGGATAGATACGCAGTATTTT
V: TRBV6-6; J: TRBJ2-3; size: many; D: NA; CDR3: CASSYSAGSRADTQYF; DNA: TGTGCCAGCAGTTACTCTGCTGGCTCCCGAGCAGATACGCAGTATTTT